The rows below give T cell receptor beta chains drawn from one sample of a study of blood T cell repertoires in COVID-19. Clones were read by immunoSEQ multiplex PCR, and TCRdb kept only the in-frame ones, dropping some. The sample has fewer than 100,000 clones, approximately 85% seen once. The sample comprised peripheral blood. The origin of the receptors is a man aged 45 to 65 with COVID-19, enrolled during active disease. CDR3s include the opening cysteine and the closing phenylalanine or tryptophan. Expanded clones are given a class, and other clones once, few, many or no size at all.

clone size: NA; V gene: TRBV3-1/TRBV3-2; J gene: TRBJ1-6; CDR3 length: 15; CDR3 protein: CASSPISSYNSPLHF
clone size: NA; V gene: TRBV5-3; J gene: TRBJ1-5; CDR3 length: 15; CDR3 protein: CARSCPGQINQPQHF
clone size: NA; V gene: TRBV5-6; J gene: TRBJ2-2; CDR3 length: 14; CDR3 protein: CASSPDRGAGELFF
clone size: NA; V gene: TRBV24-1; J gene: TRBJ1-1; CDR3 length: 13; CDR3 protein: CATSDGQHLEAFF
clone size: NA; V gene: TRBV4-1; J gene: TRBJ1-1; CDR3 length: 13; CDR3 protein: CASSQTGTTEAFF
clone size: NA; V gene: TRBV10-3; J gene: TRBJ2-7; CDR3 length: 15; CDR3 protein: CAISAPGTGGSVQYF
clone size: NA; V gene: TRBV6-5; J gene: TRBJ2-2; CDR3 length: 14; CDR3 protein: CASNQQGYTGELFF
clone size: NA; V gene: TRBV2; J gene: TRBJ1-5; CDR3 length: 14; CDR3 protein: CASSVQGIGQPQHF
clone size: few; V gene: TRBV4-1; J gene: TRBJ2-7; CDR3 length: 13; CDR3 protein: CASSQPRLGEQYF
clone size: NA; V gene: TRBV3-1/TRBV3-2; J gene: TRBJ2-5; CDR3 length: 14; CDR3 protein: CASSQGTSSETQYF
clone size: NA; V gene: TRBV7-2; J gene: TRBJ1-4; CDR3 length: 14; CDR3 protein: CASSFLGENEKLFF
clone size: NA; V gene: TRBV19; J gene: TRBJ1-6; CDR3 length: 15; CDR3 protein: CASSTWDRANSPLHF
clone size: NA; V gene: TRBV4-1; J gene: TRBJ2-7; CDR3 length: 15; CDR3 protein: CASSQDKSNSYEQYF
clone size: NA; V gene: TRBV27; J gene: TRBJ2-2; CDR3 length: 16; CDR3 protein: CASSLPGQSNTGELFF
clone size: NA; V gene: TRBV13; J gene: TRBJ1-2; CDR3 length: 13; CDR3 protein: CASSPNRGNGYTF
clone size: NA; V gene: TRBV18; J gene: TRBJ2-1; CDR3 length: 16; CDR3 protein: CASSSSTGYGDNEQFF
clone size: NA; V gene: TRBV4-3; J gene: TRBJ2-2; CDR3 length: 17; CDR3 protein: CASSQDPLASNTGELFF
clone size: once; V gene: TRBV19; J gene: TRBJ1-5; CDR3 length: 15; CDR3 protein: CASSIVLAGNQPQHF
clone size: NA; V gene: TRBV5-1; J gene: TRBJ2-3; CDR3 length: 15; CDR3 protein: CASSLVDRQVYTQYF
clone size: NA; V gene: TRBV19; J gene: TRBJ1-5; CDR3 length: 14; CDR3 protein: CASSVRTGNQPQHF
clone size: NA; V gene: TRBV11-2; J gene: TRBJ2-2; CDR3 length: 15; CDR3 protein: CASRLSGGSTGELFF
clone size: NA; V gene: TRBV11-2; J gene: TRBJ2-3; CDR3 length: 14; CDR3 protein: CASSLLAGRDTQYF
clone size: NA; V gene: TRBV28; J gene: TRBJ2-7; CDR3 length: 16; CDR3 protein: CASSLSRTGVSYEQYF
clone size: NA; V gene: TRBV21-1; J gene: TRBJ1-1; CDR3 length: 16; CDR3 protein: CASSKATGDLNTEAFF
clone size: NA; V gene: TRBV11-2; J gene: NA; CDR3 length: 14; CDR3 protein: CASSFNRDSNEQFF
clone size: few; V gene: TRBV5-1; J gene: TRBJ1-5; CDR3 length: 15; CDR3 protein: CASSLWGDSNQPQHF
clone size: NA; V gene: TRBV7-9; J gene: TRBJ2-1; CDR3 length: 16; CDR3 protein: CASTLYRGTSYNEQFF
clone size: NA; V gene: TRBV1; J gene: TRBJ2-1; CDR3 length: 14; CDR3 protein: CTSSFGSTINEQFF
clone size: NA; V gene: TRBV9; J gene: TRBJ2-3; CDR3 length: 16; CDR3 protein: CASSGSGAPSTDTQYF
clone size: NA; V gene: TRBV7-2; J gene: TRBJ2-5; CDR3 length: 15; CDR3 protein: CASSPGAVLGETQYF
clone size: NA; V gene: TRBV27; J gene: TRBJ2-3; CDR3 length: 15; CDR3 protein: CASQKTSGRTDTQYF
clone size: NA; V gene: TRBV4-2; J gene: TRBJ2-1; CDR3 length: 15; CDR3 protein: CASSSLAGPPNEQFF
clone size: NA; V gene: TRBV5-1; J gene: TRBJ1-4; CDR3 length: 14; CDR3 protein: CASSPDRVNEKLFF
clone size: NA; V gene: TRBV19; J gene: TRBJ1-5; CDR3 length: 17; CDR3 protein: CASSIAYVGQSNQGQHF
clone size: NA; V gene: TRBV5-4; J gene: TRBJ1-3; CDR3 length: 17; CDR3 protein: CASSLAPGQGSRNTIYF
clone size: NA; V gene: TRBV30; J gene: TRBJ2-1; CDR3 length: 12; CDR3 protein: CASGDRYNEQFF
clone size: NA; V gene: TRBV18; J gene: TRBJ1-2; CDR3 length: 16; CDR3 protein: CASSPPGQTRGYGYTF
clone size: NA; V gene: TRBV7-9; J gene: TRBJ2-5; CDR3 length: 17; CDR3 protein: CASSLEGPSGPQETQYF
clone size: once; V gene: TRBV28; J gene: TRBJ1-6; CDR3 length: 15; CDR3 protein: CASVQPPRNSSPLHF
clone size: NA; V gene: TRBV4-3; J gene: TRBJ2-3; CDR3 length: 15; CDR3 protein: CASSQDTSRPDTQYF
clone size: NA; V gene: TRBV6-6; J gene: TRBJ2-1; CDR3 length: 14; CDR3 protein: CASSTPGTNSEQFF
clone size: NA; V gene: TRBV19; J gene: TRBJ1-1; CDR3 length: 13; CDR3 protein: CASRWGRGTEAFF
clone size: NA; V gene: TRBV7-8; J gene: TRBJ1-6; CDR3 length: 13; CDR3 protein: CASSLGDRLPLHF
clone size: NA; V gene: TRBV19; J gene: TRBJ2-1; CDR3 length: 15; CDR3 protein: CASTRRGSDYNEQFF
clone size: NA; V gene: TRBV4-2; J gene: TRBJ2-5; CDR3 length: 18; CDR3 protein: CASSRATGGGASQETQYF
clone size: NA; V gene: TRBV9; J gene: TRBJ1-3; CDR3 length: 16; CDR3 protein: CASSAGTGGLGNTIYF
clone size: NA; V gene: TRBV11-3; J gene: TRBJ2-1; CDR3 length: 15; CDR3 protein: CASSLDGAGVGEQFF
clone size: NA; V gene: TRBV6-6; J gene: TRBJ1-1; CDR3 length: 14; CDR3 protein: CASSYSSRATEAFF
clone size: NA; V gene: TRBV4-2; J gene: TRBJ2-5; CDR3 length: 15; CDR3 protein: CASSSGLAGVETQYF
clone size: NA; V gene: TRBV5-6; J gene: TRBJ2-2; CDR3 length: 15; CDR3 protein: CASRGSGRGTGELFF
clone size: NA; V gene: TRBV19; J gene: TRBJ2-1; CDR3 length: 16; CDR3 protein: CASSILPRPSGYEQFF